The clone carrying this T cell receptor beta chain was recorded at least ten times. Its antigen remains unknown. The sample belongs to a study of CD8 T cells in ankylosing spondylitis. Broader study findings: Reportedly, significant enrichment of disease-linked clones occurred in matched ankylosing spondylitis synovial fluid.

V lost 6 bases and J lost 0, with 11 bases in between. This CDR3 region has 15 residues. Germline V CDR1 and CDR2: ENHRY, SYGVKD. MiXCR, run by TCRdb on the 5' RACE reads, gives a single entry per CDR3 protein. The data contain around 17,000 distinct CDR3 sequences, 8.2% of them singletons. This receptor was identified in a male donor with ankylosing spondylitis or in good health (not recorded which). The sequenced sample was blood. The rearrangement joins TRBV10-3 to TRBJ2-2; D is unresolved. This CDR3 is CAISTTASNTGELFF. CDR3 nucleotides: TGTGCCATCAGCACTACCGCATCGAACACCGGGGAGCTGTTTTTT.